This T cell receptor beta chain was retrieved from a study of blood T cell repertoires in COVID-19. Study-wide background: Acute and convalescent COVID-19 samples came from the United States, Italy and Spain.

Which cohort a participant joined came from the clinical history participants gave. This CDR3 region has 16 residues. Germline V gives CDR1 SGHNT, CDR2 YENEEA. V was clipped by 0 bases and J by 4 bases, with 13 bases between them. The method was immunoSEQ multiplex PCR; TCRdb's version includes in-frame clones alone and lacks a portion of them. The sample holds 220,000 or so clones, roughly 86% seen once. The material sequenced was PBMCs or T cells enriched from blood (not recorded which). The gene calls are TRBV11-3 and TRBJ1-3; D is ambiguous. This TCR was sampled from a woman between 45 and 65 years old who had recovered from COVID-19. CDR3 region: CASSLDNRGRGNTIYF. CDR3 in DNA: TGTGCCAGCAGCTTAGATAATCGGGGAAGAGGAAACACCATATATTTT.